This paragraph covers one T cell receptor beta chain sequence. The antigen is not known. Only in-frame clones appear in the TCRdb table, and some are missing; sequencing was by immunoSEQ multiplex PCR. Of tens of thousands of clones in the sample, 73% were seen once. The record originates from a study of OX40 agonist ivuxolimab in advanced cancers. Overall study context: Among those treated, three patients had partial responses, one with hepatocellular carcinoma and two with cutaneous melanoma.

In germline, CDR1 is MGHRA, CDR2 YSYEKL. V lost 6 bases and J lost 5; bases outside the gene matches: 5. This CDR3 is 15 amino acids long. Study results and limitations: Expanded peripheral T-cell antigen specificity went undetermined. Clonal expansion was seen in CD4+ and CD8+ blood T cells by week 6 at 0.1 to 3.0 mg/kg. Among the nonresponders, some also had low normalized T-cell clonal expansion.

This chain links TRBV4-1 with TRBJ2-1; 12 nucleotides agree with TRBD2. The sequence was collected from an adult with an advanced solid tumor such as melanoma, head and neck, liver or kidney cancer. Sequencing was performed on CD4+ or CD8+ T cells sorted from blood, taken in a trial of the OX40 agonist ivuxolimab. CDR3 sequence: CASRSTSGGNNEQFF. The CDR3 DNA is TGCGCCAGCAGGTCGACTAGCGGGGGAAACAATGAGCAGTTCTTC.